This record concerns one T cell receptor (beta chain) sequence. With V trimmed by 4 bases and J by 3 bases, 7 bases remained unmatched. The germline V gene has CDR1 LGHNA and CDR2 YNFKEQ. The CDR3 has 19 amino acids. Original processing methods: Amplification from reference gene primers served as the basis for estimated nucleated cell counts. Profiled with immunoSEQ multiplex PCR; TCRdb holds only in-frame clones, not every one. That table supplies the V and J calls and clone size; D and trimming were determined from the DNA. This sample carries approximately 120,000 clones, roughly 88% of them seen once, and the ten largest clones take 7.9%. This sample was taken from a study of blood T cell repertoires in COVID-19. Turning to the study itself: There were acute and convalescent COVID-19 samples, and they came from the United States, Italy and Spain. T cells, B-cell-depleted T cells, or PBMCs provided the cDNA or gDNA that served as material.

The clonotype originates from a woman at least 80 years old with active or convalescent COVID-19. The chain uses TRBV4-2 and TRBJ2-6; 15 nucleotides agree with TRBD2. Sequencing was carried out using peripheral blood. The CDR3 nucleotides are TGTGCCAGCAGCCTCCTGGGACTAGCGGGAGGAAATGGGGCCAACGTCCTGACTTTC. Translating it yields CASSLLGLAGGNGANVLTF.